Listed here are 21 T cell receptor beta chains from one sample, sequenced in a study of blood T cell repertoires in COVID-19. TCRdb keeps only in-frame clones here, not all; method: immunoSEQ multiplex PCR. The sample holds roughly 250,000 clones, about nine tenths seen once. Sequencing input: PBMCs or T cells enriched from blood (not recorded which). These TCRs come from a woman aged 25 to 39 with acute COVID-19.

V and J are TRBV18 and TRBJ1-2; 7 nucleotides match TRBD1. The J segment lost 4 bases and the V segment lost 4 bases, leaving 3 bases of the junction unmatched. Germline V gene lookup returns CDR1 KGHSH and CDR2 LQKENI. This CDR3 has 13 amino acids. The CDR3: CASSQRTGYGYTF. DNA of the CDR3: TGTGCCAGCTCACAAAGGACAGGCTATGGCTACACCTTC.

This clone was seen a single time. The chain joins TRBV4-2 to TRBJ2-2; TRBD2 agrees at 11 bases. The CDR3 has 15 amino acids. Trimming took 3 bases from V and 6 from J; bases not matched to a gene: 3. CDR1 and CDR2 from the germline V gene are LGHNA and YNFKEQ. The DNA for the CDR3 is TGTGCCAGCAGCCATGGTAGCGGGGGGGCCGGGGAGCTGTTTTTT. It yields the protein CASSHGSGGAGELFF.

The chain combines TRBV7-8 with TRBJ2-6; D may be TRBD2 (5 bases). The length of the CDR3 is 15 residues. Deletions cut 2 bases from V and 2 bases from J, with 7 bases between. Germline V gives CDR1 SGHVS, CDR2 FQNEAQ. The CDR3 DNA sequence: TGTGCCAGCAGCTTATGGGGAGCTGGGGCCAACGTCCTGACTTTC. Amino acid sequence: CASSLWGAGANVLTF.

V is TRBV6-5 and J is TRBJ2-7, with D unresolved. CDR3 length: 15 amino acids. The germline CDR1 and CDR2 sequences are MNHEY and SVGAGI. V lost 5 bases to trimming and J lost 0 bases, with 14 bases between them. The CDR3 coding sequence is TGTGCCAGCAGTCCGAGCGATTCCTCCTCCTACGAGCAGTACTTC. This gives the protein CASSPSDSSSYEQYF.

The chain joins TRBV18 to TRBJ1-1, with D unclear. The CDR3 covers 13 residues. Between the trimmed V and J ends, which lost 3 bases and 5 bases, there was a span of 10 bases. Germline-derived CDR1 and CDR2 are KGHSH and LQKENI. In nucleotides, the CDR3 is TGTGCCAGCTCACCTGGCAGAAGTACTGAAGCTTTCTTT. This gives the protein CASSPGRSTEAFF.

This clone was observed a single time. The chain uses TRBV10-1 and TRBJ2-7; a weak D match, TRBD2 (5 bases). The germline gives CDR1 WNHNN, CDR2 SYGVQD (reference sequence). The CDR3 is 13 amino acids. Deletions cut 3 bases from V and 2 bases from J, with 8 bases between. DNA for the CDR3: TGCGCCAGCAGTGAATCCGGGGCCTACGAGCAGTACTTC. Amino acid sequence: CASSESGAYEQYF.

The chain joins TRBV5-4 to TRBJ2-7, with TRBD2 matching 10 bases. The germline V gene has CDR1 SGHNT and CDR2 YYREEE (reference sequence). Unmatched junction bases numbered 8, after V lost 3 bases and J lost 2 bases. The CDR3 covers 16 residues. Here the CDR3 DNA reads TGTGCCAGCAGCTCCCCTACTAGCGGGACTGCCTACGAGCAGTACTTC. Translation gives CASSSPTSGTAYEQYF.

This chain connects TRBV7-9 to TRBJ2-5; D possibly corresponds to TRBD1 (6 bases). The V and J ends lost 1 base and 3 bases respectively, with 9 bases between them. Germline CDR1 SEHNR, CDR2 FQNEAQ (reference sequence). The CDR3 totals 14 residues. CDR3 amino acids: CASSLEPGEETQYF. CDR3 in DNA: TGTGCCAGCAGCTTAGAACCAGGGGAAGAGACCCAGTACTTC.

DNA for the CDR3: TGTGCCAGCAGCAAAAAGACTAGCGGGAGAGGCGAGCAGTACTTC. The encoded protein is CASSKKTSGRGEQYF. The chain joins TRBV21-1 to TRBJ2-7; the table assigns TRBD2, which was not confirmed against the DNA. TRBV21-1 is deemed a pseudogene. This CDR3 contains 15 residues.

This chain joins TRBV24-1 and TRBJ1-6; no reliable D call. V shed 4 bases and J shed 0 bases, with 3 bases lying between them. Germline V gene sequence: CDR1 KGHDR, CDR2 SFDVKD. The CDR3 runs 14 residues. The CDR3 bases are TGTGCCACCAGTGAGCGCTCCTATAATTCACCCCTCCACTTT. It is translated as CATSERSYNSPLHF.

This clone is a singleton in its sample. J is TRBJ1-2 and V is TRBV6-5; D uncertain. CDR3 length: 13 amino acids. Germline values: CDR1 MNHEY, CDR2 SVGAGI. V was clipped by 4 bases and J by 3 bases, with 9 bases between them. The CDR3 DNA is TGTGCCAGCAGTTCCAGACAAGACTATGGCTACACCTTC. Encoded protein: CASSSRQDYGYTF.

The chain uses TRBV19 and TRBJ1-6, with a possible D match to TRBD1 (5 bases). Trimming stripped 6 bases from V and 7 bases from J, with 13 bases between. CDR3 length: 14 amino acids. The germline gives CDR1 LNHDA, CDR2 SQIVND (reference sequence). The CDR3 protein is CASSPRRGNSPLHF. In nucleotides, the CDR3 is TGTGCCAGTAGCCCTCGACGGGGGAATTCACCCCTCCACTTT.

In its sample, this clone was seen once. In DNA form, the CDR3 reads TGTGCCAGCAGTTATGGGACTCCGGGGGATACGCAGTATTTT. This encodes CASSYGTPGDTQYF. V gene TRBV6-5 combines with J gene TRBJ2-3, with a tentative D call TRBD2 (6 bases). The CDR3 totals 14 residues. V was trimmed by 3 bases and J by 6 bases, leaving 13 bases between them. Germline V gene lookup returns CDR1 MNHEY and CDR2 SVGAGI.

This chain links TRBV28 with TRBJ1-5; D is perhaps TRBD1 (5 bases). Trimming left V 5 bases short and J 9 bases short, with 11 bases between. Germline CDR1 MDHEN, CDR2 SYDVKM. This CDR3 region has 12 residues. CDR3 nucleotide sequence: TGTGCCAGCAGTACAGGAAAATGGCCCCAGCATTTT. This codes for CASSTGKWPQHF.

The chain links TRBV7-2 to TRBJ1-4; no clear D. This CDR3 has 13 residues. The V and J ends lost 1 base and 11 bases respectively, with 11 bases between them. Germline assignment: CDR1 SGHTA and CDR2 FQGNSA. CDR3 nucleotides: TGTGCCAGCAGCTTAGGGTGGTCGGGGAAACTGTTTTTT. Translating it yields CASSLGWSGKLFF.

The chain uses TRBV10-3 and TRBJ1-3, with TRBD1 matching 7 bases. The CDR3 extends over 15 amino acids. J gave up 0 bases and V 7 bases, and 6 bases lay outside the gene matches. Germline CDR1 and CDR2: ENHRY and SYGVKD. The CDR3 protein is CAITQDRVSGNTIYF. In DNA form, the CDR3 reads TGTGCCATCACCCAAGACAGGGTCTCTGGAAACACCATATATTTT.

In regard to this clone: The same CDR3 can be traced to other DNA sequences in this sample. This chain connects TRBV28 to TRBJ2-3, with 7 positions matching TRBD2. The CDR3 is 14 amino acids. Germline lookup yields CDR1 MDHEN and CDR2 SYDVKM. V dropped 3 bases and J dropped 6; count of bases not matched to a gene: 6. CDR3 DNA sequence: TGTGCCAGCAGTTTGGGCGCGGGAGTCGATACGCAGTATTTT. Encoded protein: CASSLGAGVDTQYF.

This chain joins TRBV11-2 and TRBJ2-7, with 7 nucleotides matching TRBD1. The germline gives CDR1 SGHAT, CDR2 FQNNGV. CDR3 length: 15 residues. Germline trimming cut 0 bases from V and 3 bases from J; bases unmatched to any gene: 5. This CDR3 is CASSLEGQQFYEQYF. CDR3 DNA: TGTGCCAGCAGCTTAGAGGGACAGCAATTCTACGAGCAGTACTTC.

The V call is TRBV7-2, the J call TRBJ2-4, with 10 bases lining up with TRBD1. CDR3 size: 14 residues. In germline, CDR1 is SGHTA, CDR2 FQGNSA. V trimming: 5 bases; J trimming: 8 bases; junction bases outside the gene matches: 6. CDR3 nucleotide sequence: TGTGCCAGCAGCCTTGACAGGGGGCGGGACATTCAGTACTTC. It translates to CASSLDRGRDIQYF. Using reference TRBV7-2 and TRBJ2-4 for the parts outside the CDR3, the full variable domain is GAGVSQSPSNKVTEKGKDVELRCDPISGHTALYWYRQSLGQGLEFLIYFQGNSAPDKSGLPSDRFSAERTGGSVSTLTIQRTQQEDSAVYLCASSLDRGRDIQYFGAGTRLSVL.

The gene calls are TRBV19 and TRBJ1-3; D is unresolved. The CDR3 extends over 16 amino acids. Looked up from germline, CDR1 is LNHDA and CDR2 is SQIVND (reference sequence). V lost 0 bases, J lost 2 bases, and 11 bases lay in between. In DNA, the CDR3 is TGTGCCAGTAGTATAGACCGGGGAAACACTGGAAACACCATATATTTT. Its translation: CASSIDRGNTGNTIYF.

This sequence joins TRBV6-1 and TRBJ1-4; 9 bases are a match to TRBD1. This CDR3 is 13 amino acids long. The V gene end was trimmed by 1 base and the J gene end by 10 bases; junction bases not matched to a gene: 1. Looked up from germline, CDR1 is MNHNS and CDR2 is SASEGT. CDR3 in amino acids: CASSEGQGGKLFF. As DNA, the CDR3 is TGTGCCAGCAGTGAAGGACAGGGGGGAAAACTGTTTTTT.